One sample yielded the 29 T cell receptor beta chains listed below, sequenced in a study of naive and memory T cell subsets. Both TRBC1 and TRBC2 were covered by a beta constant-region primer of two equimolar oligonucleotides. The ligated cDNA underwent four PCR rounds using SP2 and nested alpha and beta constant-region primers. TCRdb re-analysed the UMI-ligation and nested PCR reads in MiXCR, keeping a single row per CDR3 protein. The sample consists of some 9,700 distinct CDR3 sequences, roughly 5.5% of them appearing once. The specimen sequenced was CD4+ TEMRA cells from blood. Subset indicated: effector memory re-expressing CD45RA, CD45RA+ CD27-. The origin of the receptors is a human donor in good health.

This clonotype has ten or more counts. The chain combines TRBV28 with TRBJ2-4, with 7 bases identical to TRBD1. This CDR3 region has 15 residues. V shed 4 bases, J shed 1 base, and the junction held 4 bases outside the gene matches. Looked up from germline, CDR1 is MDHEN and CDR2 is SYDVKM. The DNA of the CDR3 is TGTGCCAGCAGTTCCCCGACAGGGGCCAAAAACATTCAGTACTTC. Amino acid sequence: CASSSPTGAKNIQYF.

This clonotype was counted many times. The CDR3 DNA sequence: TGCGCCAGCAGCTTGGTTTTCCCCCCGGGAAATGAAAAACTGTTTTTT. Its protein product is CASSLVFPPGNEKLFF. The rearrangement joins TRBV5-1 to TRBJ1-4; no clear D gene. CDR1 SGHRS and CDR2 YFSETQ come from the germline V gene. Trimming removed 0 bases at V and 5 bases at J, with 14 bases between. CDR3 size: 16 residues.

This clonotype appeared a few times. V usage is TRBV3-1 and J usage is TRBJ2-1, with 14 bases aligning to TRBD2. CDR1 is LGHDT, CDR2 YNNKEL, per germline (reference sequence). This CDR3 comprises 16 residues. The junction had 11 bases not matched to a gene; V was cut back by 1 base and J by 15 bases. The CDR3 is CASSQGMTSGRVYMFF. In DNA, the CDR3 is TGTGCCAGCAGCCAAGGAATGACTAGCGGGAGGGTTTATATGTTCTTC.

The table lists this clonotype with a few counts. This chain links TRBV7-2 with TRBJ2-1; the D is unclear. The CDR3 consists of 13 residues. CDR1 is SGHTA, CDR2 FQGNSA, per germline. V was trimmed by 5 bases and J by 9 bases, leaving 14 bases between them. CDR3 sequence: CASSPQVVGEQFF. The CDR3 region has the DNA TGTGCCAGCAGCCCCCAGGTCGTGGGTGAGCAGTTCTTC.

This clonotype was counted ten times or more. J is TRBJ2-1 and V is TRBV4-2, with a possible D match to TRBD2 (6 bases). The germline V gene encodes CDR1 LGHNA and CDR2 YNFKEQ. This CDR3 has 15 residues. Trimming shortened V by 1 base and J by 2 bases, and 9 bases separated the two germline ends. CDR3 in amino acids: CASSQVSGPYNEQFF. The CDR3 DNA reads TGTGCCAGCAGCCAAGTCAGCGGGCCCTACAATGAGCAGTTCTTC.

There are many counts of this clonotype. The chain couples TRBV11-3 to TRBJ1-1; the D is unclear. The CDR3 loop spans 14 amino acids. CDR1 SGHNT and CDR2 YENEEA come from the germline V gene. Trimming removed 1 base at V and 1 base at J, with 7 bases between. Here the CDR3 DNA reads TGTGCCAGCAGCTTAGGGGCAACGAACACTGAAGCTTTCTTT. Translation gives CASSLGATNTEAFF.

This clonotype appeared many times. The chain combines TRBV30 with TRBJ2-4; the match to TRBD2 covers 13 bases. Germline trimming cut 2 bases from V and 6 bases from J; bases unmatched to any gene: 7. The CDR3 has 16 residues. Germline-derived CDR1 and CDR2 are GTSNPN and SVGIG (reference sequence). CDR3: CAWSPPLAGGGNIQYF. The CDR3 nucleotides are TGTGCCTGGAGTCCCCCACTAGCGGGAGGGGGAAACATTCAGTACTTC.

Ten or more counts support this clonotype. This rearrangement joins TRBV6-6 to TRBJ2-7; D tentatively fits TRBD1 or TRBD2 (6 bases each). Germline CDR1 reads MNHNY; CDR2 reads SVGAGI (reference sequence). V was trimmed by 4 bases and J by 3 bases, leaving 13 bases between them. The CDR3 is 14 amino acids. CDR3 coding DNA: TGTGCCAGCAGTTCGGGGGACACGTACTACGAGCAGTACTTC. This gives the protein CASSSGDTYYEQYF.

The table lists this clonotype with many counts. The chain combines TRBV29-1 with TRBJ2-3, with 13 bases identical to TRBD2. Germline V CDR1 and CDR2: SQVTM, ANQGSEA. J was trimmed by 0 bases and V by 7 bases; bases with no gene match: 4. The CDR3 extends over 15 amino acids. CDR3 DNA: TGCAGCGCGGGGACTAGCGGGGCGAGCACAGATACGCAGTATTTT. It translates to CSAGTSGASTDTQYF.

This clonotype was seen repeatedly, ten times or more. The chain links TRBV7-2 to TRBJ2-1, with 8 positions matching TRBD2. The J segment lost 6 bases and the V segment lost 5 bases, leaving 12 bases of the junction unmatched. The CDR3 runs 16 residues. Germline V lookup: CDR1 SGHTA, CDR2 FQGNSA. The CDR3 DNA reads TGTGCCAGCAGCGCTAGACTAGGCAGCGGGGGCAATGAGCAGTTCTTC. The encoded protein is CASSARLGSGGNEQFF.

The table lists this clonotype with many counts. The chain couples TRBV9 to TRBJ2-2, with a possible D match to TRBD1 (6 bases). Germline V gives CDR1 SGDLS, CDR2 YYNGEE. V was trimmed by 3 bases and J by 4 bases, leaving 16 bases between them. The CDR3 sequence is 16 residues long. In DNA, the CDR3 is TGTGCCAGCAGCGCAACACAGGGCGTTGGCACCGGGGAGCTGTTTTTT. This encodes CASSATQGVGTGELFF. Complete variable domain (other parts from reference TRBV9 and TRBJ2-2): DSGVTQTPKHLITATGQRVTLRCSPRSGDLSVYWYQQSLDQGLQFLIQYYNGEERAKGNILERFSAQQFPDLHSELNLSSLELGDSALYFCASSATQGVGTGELFFGEGSRLTVL.

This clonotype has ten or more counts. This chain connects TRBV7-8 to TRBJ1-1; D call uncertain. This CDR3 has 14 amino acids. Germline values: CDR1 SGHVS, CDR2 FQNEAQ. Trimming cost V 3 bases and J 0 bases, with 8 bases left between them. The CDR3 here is CASSLRTLNTEAFF. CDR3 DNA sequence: TGTGCCAGCAGCTTGCGGACTCTGAACACTGAAGCTTTCTTT.

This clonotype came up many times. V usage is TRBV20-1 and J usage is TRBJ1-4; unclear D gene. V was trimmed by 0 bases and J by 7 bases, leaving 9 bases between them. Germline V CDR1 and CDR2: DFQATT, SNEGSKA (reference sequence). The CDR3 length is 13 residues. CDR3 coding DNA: TGCAGTGCTAGAGATTCACGACGTGAAAAACTGTTTTTT. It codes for CSARDSRREKLFF.

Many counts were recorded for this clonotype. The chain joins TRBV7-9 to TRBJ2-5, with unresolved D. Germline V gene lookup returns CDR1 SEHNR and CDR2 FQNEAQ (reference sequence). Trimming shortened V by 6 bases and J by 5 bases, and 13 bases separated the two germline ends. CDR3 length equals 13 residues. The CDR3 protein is CASSLRFGETQYF. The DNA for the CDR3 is TGTGCCAGCAGTTTGCGGTTCGGGGAGACCCAGTACTTC.

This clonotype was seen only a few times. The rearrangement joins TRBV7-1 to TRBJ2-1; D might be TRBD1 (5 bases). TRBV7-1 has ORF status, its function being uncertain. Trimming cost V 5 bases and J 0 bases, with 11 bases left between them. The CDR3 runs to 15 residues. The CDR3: CASSPHRSSYNEQFF. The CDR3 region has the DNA TGTGCCAGCAGCCCCCACAGGTCCTCCTACAATGAGCAGTTCTTC.

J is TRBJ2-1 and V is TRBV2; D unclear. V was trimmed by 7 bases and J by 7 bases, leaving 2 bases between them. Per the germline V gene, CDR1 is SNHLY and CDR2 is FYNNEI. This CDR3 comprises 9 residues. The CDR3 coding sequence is TGTGCCAGCACTAATGAGCAGTTCTTC. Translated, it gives CASTNEQFF. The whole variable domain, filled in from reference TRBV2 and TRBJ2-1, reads EPEVTQTPSHQVTQMGQEVILRCVPISNHLYFYWYRQILGQKVEFLVSFYNNEISEKSEIFDDQFSVERPDGSNFTLKIRSTKLEDSAMYFCASTNEQFFGPGTRLTVL.

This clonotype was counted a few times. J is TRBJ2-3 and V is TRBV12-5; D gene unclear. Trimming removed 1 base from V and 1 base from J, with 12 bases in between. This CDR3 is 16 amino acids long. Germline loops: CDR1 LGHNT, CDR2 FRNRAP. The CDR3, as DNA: TGTGCTAGTGGTTTGGACTTAGTGATGGGCACAGATACGCAGTATTTT. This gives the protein CASGLDLVMGTDTQYF. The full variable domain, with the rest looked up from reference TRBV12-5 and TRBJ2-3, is DARVTQTPRHKVTEMGQEVTMRCQPILGHNTVFWYRQTMMQGLELLAYFRNRAPLDDSGMPKDRFSAEMPDATLATLKIQPSEPRDSAVYFCASGLDLVMGTDTQYFGPGTRLTVL.

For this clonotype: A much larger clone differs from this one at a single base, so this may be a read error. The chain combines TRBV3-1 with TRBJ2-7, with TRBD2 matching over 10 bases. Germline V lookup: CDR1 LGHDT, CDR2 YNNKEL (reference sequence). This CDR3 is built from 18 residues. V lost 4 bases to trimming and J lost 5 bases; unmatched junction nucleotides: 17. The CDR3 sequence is CASSPGSVAGGRWDEQYF. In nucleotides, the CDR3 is TGTGCCAGCAGCCCTGGTTCCGTAGCGGGAGGTCGGTGGGACGAGCAGTACTTC.

Here the CDR3 reads CSASYASGANVLTF. The CDR3 DNA reads TGCAGTGCTAGTTATGCCTCTGGGGCCAACGTCCTGACTTTC. The rearrangement links TRBV20-1 to TRBJ2-6; no firm D call. Germline V CDR1 and CDR2: DFQATT, SNEGSKA (reference sequence). Trimming took off 3 bases at V and 0 bases at J, with 6 bases between the two ends. The CDR3 is made up of 14 amino acids.

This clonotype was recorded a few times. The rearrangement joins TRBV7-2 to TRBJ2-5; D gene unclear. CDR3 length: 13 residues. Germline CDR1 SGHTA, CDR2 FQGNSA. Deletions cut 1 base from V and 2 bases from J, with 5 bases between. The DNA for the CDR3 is TGTGCCAGCAGCTTAGGAATTCAAGAGACCCAGTACTTC. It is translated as CASSLGIQETQYF. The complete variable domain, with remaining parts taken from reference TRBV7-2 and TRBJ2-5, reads GAGVSQSPSNKVTEKGKDVELRCDPISGHTALYWYRQSLGQGLEFLIYFQGNSAPDKSGLPSDRFSAERTGGSVSTLTIQRTQQEDSAVYLCASSLGIQETQYFGPGTRLLVL.

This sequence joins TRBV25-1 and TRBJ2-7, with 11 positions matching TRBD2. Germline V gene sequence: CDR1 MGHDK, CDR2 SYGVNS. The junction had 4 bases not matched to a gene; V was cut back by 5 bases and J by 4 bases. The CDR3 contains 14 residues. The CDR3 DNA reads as TGTGCCAGCAGTCTAGCGGGAGGAGGATACGAGCAGTACTTC. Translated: CASSLAGGGYEQYF.

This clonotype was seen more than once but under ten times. CDR3 coding DNA: TGTGCCAGTAGTCCGGACAGCGAGCCTAACTACGAGCAGTACTTC. Translated: CASSPDSEPNYEQYF. This chain joins TRBV19 and TRBJ2-7, with D perhaps matching TRBD1 (6 bases). Germline CDR1 LNHDA, CDR2 SQIVND (reference sequence). CDR3 length: 15 residues. V was trimmed by 5 bases and J by 3 bases, leaving 17 bases between them.

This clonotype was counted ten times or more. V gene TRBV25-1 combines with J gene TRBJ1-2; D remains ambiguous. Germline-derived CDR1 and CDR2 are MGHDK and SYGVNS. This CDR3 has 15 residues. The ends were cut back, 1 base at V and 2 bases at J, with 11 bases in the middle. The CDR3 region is CASSELSAGNYGYTF. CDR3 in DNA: TGTGCCAGCAGTGAATTGTCGGCTGGGAACTATGGCTACACCTTC.

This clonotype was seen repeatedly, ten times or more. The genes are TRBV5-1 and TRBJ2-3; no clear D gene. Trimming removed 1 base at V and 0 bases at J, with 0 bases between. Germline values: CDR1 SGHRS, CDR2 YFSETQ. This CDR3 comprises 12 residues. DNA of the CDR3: TGCGCCAGCAGCTTGAGCACAGATACGCAGTATTTT. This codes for CASSLSTDTQYF.

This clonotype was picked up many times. Here the CDR3 DNA reads TGTGCCAGCAGCGCCGAAATGGGACAGAACCAGTACTTC. Translation: CASSAEMGQNQYF. The V and J genes are TRBV9 and TRBJ2-7; 7 nucleotides match TRBD1. V was pared by 3 bases and J by 10 bases, with 10 bases of the junction left unmatched. CDR1 is SGDLS and CDR2 is YYNGEE in the germline V gene. The CDR3 runs to 13 residues.

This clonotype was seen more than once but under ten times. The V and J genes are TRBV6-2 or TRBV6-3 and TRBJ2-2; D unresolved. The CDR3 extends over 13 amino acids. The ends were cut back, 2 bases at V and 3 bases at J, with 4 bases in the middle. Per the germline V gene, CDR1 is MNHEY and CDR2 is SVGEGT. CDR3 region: CASSYRDTGELFF. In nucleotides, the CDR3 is TGTGCCAGCAGTTACAGGGACACCGGGGAGCTGTTTTTT.

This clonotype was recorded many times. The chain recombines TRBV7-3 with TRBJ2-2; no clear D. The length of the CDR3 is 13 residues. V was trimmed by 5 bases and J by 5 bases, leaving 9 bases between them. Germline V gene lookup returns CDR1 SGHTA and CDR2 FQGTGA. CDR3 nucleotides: TGTGCCAGCAGCCCTGAACCTACCGGGGAGCTGTTTTTT. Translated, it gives CASSPEPTGELFF.

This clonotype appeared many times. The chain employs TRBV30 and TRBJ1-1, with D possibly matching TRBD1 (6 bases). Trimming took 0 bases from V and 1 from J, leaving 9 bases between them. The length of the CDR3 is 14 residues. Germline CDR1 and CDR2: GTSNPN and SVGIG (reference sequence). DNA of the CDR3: TGTGCCTGGAGTGTACAGGGAAGGAACACTGAAGCTTTCTTT. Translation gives CAWSVQGRNTEAFF.

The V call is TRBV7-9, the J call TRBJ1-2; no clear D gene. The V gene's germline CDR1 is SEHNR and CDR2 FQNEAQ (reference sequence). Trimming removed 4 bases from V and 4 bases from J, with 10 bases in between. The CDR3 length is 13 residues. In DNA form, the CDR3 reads TGTGCCAGCAGCTCCCTTGCTGGCTATGGCTACACCTTC. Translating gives CASSSLAGYGYTF.